This TCR beta chain was sequenced for a study of blood T cell repertoires in COVID-19. About the research overall: Spain, Italy and the United States supplied samples that represented acute and convalescent COVID-19.

This clone appeared a single time. The CDR3 length is 13 residues. V was pared by 6 bases and J by 14 bases, with 14 bases of the junction left unmatched. CDR1 is LNHDA, CDR2 SQIVND, per germline (reference sequence). The study recruited people aged about 18 to 95 years across roughly 23 US areas. Assay used: immunoSEQ multiplex PCR; TCRdb lists only in-frame clones, some missing. The table includes approximately 360,000 clones, over 80% detected once. The specimen sequenced was PBMCs or T cells enriched from blood (not recorded which). The J gene is TRBJ1-2, the V gene TRBV19, with TRBD1 matching over 8 bases. The clonotype was recovered from a woman aged 45-60 years who had recovered from COVID-19. The DNA for the CDR3 is TGTGCCAGTAGCAAACAGGGGGAAGTGGAGAGGACCTTC. Residues: CASSKQGEVERTF.